The clone carrying this TCR beta chain was recorded only once. Its specificity is unknown. A junction end diverges from the germline sequence, so it may reflect a read error. Germline values: CDR1 SEHNR, CDR2 FQNEAQ (reference sequence). There are 16 residues in the CDR3. Constant-region reverse primers amplified full-length variable regions, followed by semi-nested Nested Universal Primer A PCR. Via MiXCR, TCRdb re-called the 5' RACE reads, giving one row per CDR3 protein. The table lists under 45,000 distinct CDR3 sequences, approximately 22% of them singletons. General study findings and limits: In terms of TCR gene usage, tumor memory CD4+ T cells clustered together with blood and lymph node memory CD4+ cells, as well as with lymph node naive CD4+ cells. Tumor Treg TCRs overlapped most with tumor naive CD4+ cells.

Tregs were sorted as CD4+CD25+CD127-/low cells. Sequenced: Tregs sorted from blood. The V call is TRBV7-9, the J call TRBJ2-3; 9 bases are a match to TRBD1. The origin of this receptor is a female donor with breast cancer. CDR3 sequence (DNA): TGTGCCAGCAGCCCATGGGACAGGGATAATCAAGATACGCAGTGTTTT. Its translation: CASSPWDRDNQDTQCF.